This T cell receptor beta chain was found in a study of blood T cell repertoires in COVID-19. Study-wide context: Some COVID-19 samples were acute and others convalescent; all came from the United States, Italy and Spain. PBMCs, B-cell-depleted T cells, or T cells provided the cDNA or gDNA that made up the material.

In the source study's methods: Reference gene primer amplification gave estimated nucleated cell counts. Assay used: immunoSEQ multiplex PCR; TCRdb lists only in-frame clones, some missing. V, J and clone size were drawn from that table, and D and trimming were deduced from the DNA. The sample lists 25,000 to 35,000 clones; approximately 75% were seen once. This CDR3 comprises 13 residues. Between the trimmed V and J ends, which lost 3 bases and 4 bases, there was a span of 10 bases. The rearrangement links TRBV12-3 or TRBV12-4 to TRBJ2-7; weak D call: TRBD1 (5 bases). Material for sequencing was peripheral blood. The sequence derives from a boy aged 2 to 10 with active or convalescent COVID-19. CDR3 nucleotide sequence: TGTGCCAGCAGTTTCAGCAGGGCATACGAGCAGTACTTC. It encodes CASSFSRAYEQYF.